A single sample gave rise to the 32 T cell receptor beta chains below, sequenced in a study of beta chain features in type 1 diabetes. cDNA synthesis used the whole RNA isolate, giving expressed TCRB sequences. This table comes from immunoSEQ multiplex PCR, and its TCRdb copy is limited to in-frame clones, with some not included. The sample comprises about 15,000 clones, less than 45% of which are singletons, and 0.4% to 0.6% rests with the top ten. The sequencing input was stem cell memory CD4+ T cells from blood. These receptors all come from a woman between 40 and 55 years old in good health.

This clone was observed a handful of times. The chain employs TRBV5-4 and TRBJ2-3, with TRBD2 matching over 15 bases. The CDR3 runs to 16 residues. Germline V gives CDR1 SGHNT, CDR2 YYREEE (reference sequence). Trimming removed 3 bases from V and 8 bases from J; junction bases left unmatched: 7. The DNA of the CDR3 is TGTGCCAGCAGCTCCCCGGGACTAGCGGGGGGTGGTACGCAGTATTTT. As protein: CASSSPGLAGGGTQYF.

This clone appeared a single time. This chain connects TRBV5-6 to TRBJ2-7, with unresolved D. Per the germline V gene, CDR1 is SGHDT and CDR2 is YYEEEE. The ends were cut back, 0 bases at V and 9 bases at J, with 16 bases in the middle. The CDR3 spans 14 residues. In DNA form, the CDR3 reads TGTGCCAGCAGCTTGGGGTCTGTGAGACTCGGGCAGTACTTC. It translates to CASSLGSVRLGQYF.

This clone was seen only a few times. The V gene is TRBV5-1, the J gene TRBJ2-7, with TRBD1 as a possible D gene (5 bases). The V end lost 6 bases, the J end lost 0 bases, and 13 bases lay between the germline ends. The CDR3 covers 14 residues. Germline V lookup: CDR1 SGHRS, CDR2 YFSETQ. CDR3 region: CASNWGDSSYEQYF. The CDR3 region has the DNA TGCGCCAGCAATTGGGGCGATAGCTCCTACGAGCAGTACTTC.

The gene calls are TRBV7-9 and TRBJ2-7, with D hard to call. The ends were cut back, 2 bases at V and 6 bases at J, with 14 bases in the middle. From germline, CDR1 is SEHNR and CDR2 FQNEAQ (reference sequence). This CDR3 has 14 amino acids. Here the CDR3 DNA reads TGTGCCAGCAGCTTAAGGAGTGTGGCCGGCGAGCAGTACTTC. Amino acid sequence: CASSLRSVAGEQYF.

This clone has only a few counts. The V gene is TRBV18, the J gene TRBJ2-3, with 11 nucleotides matching TRBD2. CDR3 length: 18 residues. Germline assignment: CDR1 KGHSH and CDR2 LQKENI. The trim removed 0 bases at V and 3 bases at J, leaving 8 bases unmatched. The CDR3 sequence is CASSPPIAGTSGTDTQYF. The CDR3 bases are TGTGCCAGCTCACCACCGATTGCGGGGACTAGCGGTACAGATACGCAGTATTTT.

The table lists this clone with a few counts. The CDR3 bases are TGCGCCAGCAGCACCCGGACAGCGTACCAAGAGACCCAGTACTTC. It specifies CASSTRTAYQETQYF. The chain employs TRBV5-1 and TRBJ2-5; the D gene is possibly TRBD1 (6 bases). V was trimmed by 4 bases and J by 0 bases, leaving 13 bases between them. The CDR3 contains 15 residues. Germline CDR1 reads SGHRS; CDR2 reads YFSETQ. Supplemented by reference TRBV5-1 and TRBJ2-5, the full variable domain reads KAGVTQTPRYLIKTRGQQVTLSCSPISGHRSVSWYQQTPGQGLQFLFEYFSETQRNKGNFPGRFSGRQFSNSRSEMNVSTLELGDSALYLCASSTRTAYQETQYFGPGTRLLVL.

The chain has TRBV7-2 and TRBJ1-2; no clear D gene. The CDR3 has 12 residues. From germline, CDR1 is SGHTA and CDR2 FQGNSA. Trimming left V 5 bases short and J 3 bases short, with 7 bases between. This CDR3 is CASSPQDYGYTF. The CDR3 nucleotides read TGTGCCAGCAGCCCCCAGGACTATGGCTACACCTTC. The variable domain in full, with the rest retrieved from reference TRBV7-2 and TRBJ1-2, is GAGVSQSPSNKVTEKGKDVELRCDPISGHTALYWYRQSLGQGLEFLIYFQGNSAPDKSGLPSDRFSAERTGGSVSTLTIQRTQQEDSAVYLCASSPQDYGYTFGSGTRLTVV.

The chain couples TRBV29-1 to TRBJ1-2; unclear D gene. The germline V gene encodes CDR1 SQVTM and CDR2 ANQGSEA. V lost 3 bases to trimming and J lost 8 bases, with 7 bases between them. The CDR3 runs to 10 residues. CDR3 nucleotide sequence: TGCAGCGTTGAGTATCCGGGCTACACCTTC. Protein product: CSVEYPGYTF.

This clone was seen only a few times. For the CDR3, the DNA is TGTGCCAGCAGCGGGAGGTCGGGACAGGGTTTGGATACGCAGTATTTT. Amino acids: CASSGRSGQGLDTQYF. The chain recombines TRBV9 with TRBJ2-3; TRBD1 matches 9 bases. The germline CDR1 and CDR2 sequences are SGDLS and YYNGEE. CDR3 size: 16 residues. V gave up 3 bases and J gave up 6 bases; unmatched junction bases: 11.

This clone was counted only a few times. V and J are TRBV1 and TRBJ2-3; whether TRBD2, the table's D call, matches the DNA was not checked. TRBV1 is a known pseudogene. The CDR3 is 13 residues long. The CDR3 protein is CTSSHRGEDTQYF. CDR3 sequence (DNA): TGCACCAGCAGCCACCGGGGGGAAGATACGCAGTATTTT.

The genes are TRBV7-2 and TRBJ2-3; TRBD1 agrees at 11 bases. The CDR3 is 14 residues long. V lost 5 bases and J lost 4; bases outside the gene matches: 2. Germline CDR1 reads SGHTA; CDR2 reads FQGNSA. As DNA, the CDR3 is TGTGCCAGCAGCCTGGGACAGGGGGCAGATACGCAGTATTTT. It is translated as CASSLGQGADTQYF. Filled out from reference TRBV7-2 and TRBJ2-3, the complete variable domain reads GAGVSQSPSNKVTEKGKDVELRCDPISGHTALYWYRQSLGQGLEFLIYFQGNSAPDKSGLPSDRFSAERTGGSVSTLTIQRTQQEDSAVYLCASSLGQGADTQYFGPGTRLTVL.

This clone has only a few counts. The chain has TRBV6-5 and TRBJ2-5, with TRBD1 identical over 7 bases. CDR3 length: 15 amino acids. Germline CDR1 MNHEY, CDR2 SVGAGI. The trim removed 0 bases at V and 5 bases at J, leaving 6 bases unmatched. The CDR3 sequence: CASSYSRGPGETQYF. The CDR3 DNA reads as TGTGCCAGCAGTTACTCGAGGGGGCCGGGTGAGACCCAGTACTTC.

V usage is TRBV2 and J usage is TRBJ1-5; 10 nucleotides agree with TRBD1. Germline assignment: CDR1 SNHLY and CDR2 FYNNEI. Trimming took 4 bases from V and 6 from J; bases not matched to a gene: 9. This CDR3 spans 16 amino acids. The CDR3 DNA reads TGTGCCAGCAGTGGGGGCGACAGGGGGCTAGGTCAGCCCCAGCATTTT. Its protein product is CASSGGDRGLGQPQHF.

The chain recombines TRBV29-1 with TRBJ1-3, with D maybe TRBD1 (5 bases). The germline V and J ends were trimmed by 8 bases and 0 bases, with 11 bases remaining between them. This CDR3 spans 13 amino acids. CDR1 is SQVTM, CDR2 ANQGSEA, per germline. The CDR3 DNA is TGCAGCATCCGACAGACCTCTGGAAACACCATATATTTT. It is translated as CSIRQTSGNTIYF.

The V call is TRBV13, the J call TRBJ1-2; D is unclear. The CDR3 spans 14 residues. V was clipped by 0 bases and J by 2 bases, with 7 bases between them. CDR1 and CDR2 from the germline V gene are PRHDT and FYEKMQ (reference sequence). CDR3 sequence: CASSLGRGNYGYTF. The DNA for the CDR3 is TGTGCCAGCAGCTTAGGGCGGGGAAACTATGGCTACACCTTC.

The V call is TRBV5-1, the J call TRBJ2-2; D remains ambiguous. Looked up from germline, CDR1 is SGHRS and CDR2 is YFSETQ. This CDR3 comprises 12 residues. V was trimmed by 2 bases and J by 8 bases, leaving 7 bases between them. CDR3 DNA sequence: TGCGCCAGCAGCTTCCCCGGGGGGGAGCTGTTTTTT. Translated: CASSFPGGELFF.

This clone has more than one count but fewer than ten. The chain combines TRBV6-5 with TRBJ1-1; D call uncertain. Deletions cut 1 base from V and 1 base from J, with 10 bases between. CDR1 and CDR2 (germline): MNHEY, SVGAGI. This CDR3 comprises 15 residues. CDR3 region: CASSYFPAPNTEAFF. The DNA of the CDR3 is TGTGCCAGCAGTTACTTCCCAGCGCCGAACACTGAAGCTTTCTTT.

This clone was counted only a few times. V and J are TRBV25-1 and TRBJ1-2, with 12 bases matching TRBD1. With V trimmed by 1 base and J by 7 bases, 4 bases remained unmatched. The CDR3 runs 15 residues. CDR1 and CDR2 from the germline V gene are MGHDK and SYGVNS. The CDR3 spells CASSEWGTGGRGYTF. DNA for the CDR3: TGTGCCAGCAGTGAATGGGGGACAGGGGGCCGTGGCTACACCTTC.

This clone came up once. The V and J genes are TRBV5-1 and TRBJ1-1; TRBD1 aligns across 7 bases. The CDR3 has 18 amino acids. The germline gives CDR1 SGHRS, CDR2 YFSETQ. Germline trimming cut 0 bases from V and 1 base from J; bases unmatched to any gene: 12. CDR3 amino acids: CASSLGVRGIGRNTEAFF. CDR3 nucleotide sequence: TGCGCCAGCAGCTTGGGGGTCAGGGGGATTGGTAGGAACACTGAAGCTTTCTTT.

J is TRBJ1-1 and V is TRBV7-9; 7 bases map to TRBD1. Germline trimming cut 5 bases from V and 1 base from J; bases unmatched to any gene: 4. The CDR3 has 14 amino acids. The germline V gene has CDR1 SEHNR and CDR2 FQNEAQ (reference sequence). The CDR3 is CASSLGTANTEAFF. The CDR3 DNA is TGTGCCAGCAGCCTTGGGACAGCGAACACTGAAGCTTTCTTT.

V usage is TRBV23-1 and J usage is TRBJ1-6; no clear D. TRBV23-1 is assigned to the ORF class and has an uncertain function. Trimming removed 1 base at V and 11 bases at J, with 27 bases between. This CDR3 comprises 19 residues. CDR3 sequence reads: CASSQYKCLKRMCDPPLHF. The DNA of the CDR3 is TGCGCCAGCAGTCAATATAAGTGTCTAAAGAGGATGTGCGATCCACCCCTCCACTTT.

The V gene is TRBV5-5, the J gene TRBJ2-5; the D gene is possibly TRBD2 (6 bases). Germline CDR1 and CDR2: SGHKS and YYEKEE (reference sequence). V dropped 2 bases and J dropped 5 bases, with 16 bases sitting between them. This CDR3 region has 15 residues. The DNA for the CDR3 is TGTGCCAGCAGCTTAACGGTGCGGAGGGAGGAGACCCAGTACTTC. Amino acids: CASSLTVRREETQYF. The entire variable domain, with the rest obtained from reference TRBV5-5 and TRBJ2-5, is as follows: DAGVTQSPTHLIKTRGQQVTLRCSPISGHKSVSWYQQVLGQGPQFIFQYYEKEERGRGNFPDRFSARQFPNYSSELNVNALLLGDSALYLCASSLTVRREETQYFGPGTRLLVL.

The chain employs TRBV10-3 and TRBJ2-1; D might be TRBD2 (6 bases). Trimming shortened V by 10 bases and J by 7 bases, and 17 bases separated the two germline ends. CDR1 is ENHRY, CDR2 SYGVKD, per germline. This CDR3 has 13 amino acids. The CDR3 is CATRDLPTNEQFF. The CDR3 coding sequence is TGTGCCACCAGGGACTTACCTACGAATGAGCAGTTCTTC.

This clone has more than one count but fewer than ten. The chain is built from TRBV10-3 and TRBJ2-1; 10 nucleotides agree with TRBD2. The V gene end was trimmed by 3 bases and the J gene end by 3 bases; junction bases not matched to a gene: 14. Germline V CDR1 and CDR2: ENHRY, SYGVKD. The CDR3 spans 19 residues. The CDR3: CAISDLSAPLAGSYNEQFF. CDR3 bases: TGTGCCATCAGTGACCTTTCGGCCCCACTAGCGGGGAGCTACAATGAGCAGTTCTTC.

This sequence joins TRBV5-1 and TRBJ2-1; 7 bases line up with TRBD2. This CDR3 spans 15 amino acids. The V segment lost 0 bases and the J segment 3 bases; nucleotides outside the gene matches: 3. Germline values: CDR1 SGHRS, CDR2 YFSETQ. Written as DNA, the CDR3 is TGCGCCAGCAGCTTGGAAGGACTAGGCTACAATGAGCAGTTCTTC. Its translation is CASSLEGLGYNEQFF.

The genes are TRBV18 and TRBJ2-3; 11 bases are shared with TRBD2. The CDR3 spans 16 residues. CDR1 KGHSH and CDR2 LQKENI come from the germline V gene. Trimming removed 3 bases from V and 1 base from J; junction bases left unmatched: 3. CDR3 protein: CASSPTSGGGTDTQYF. CDR3 coding DNA: TGTGCCAGCTCACCTACTAGCGGGGGCGGCACAGATACGCAGTATTTT.

The J gene is TRBJ2-7, the V gene TRBV5-6; 7 bases map to TRBD2. The CDR3 has 16 residues. The V gene's germline CDR1 is SGHDT and CDR2 YYEEEE. With 2 bases clipped from V and 3 bases from J, the junction kept 11 bases outside the gene matches. CDR3 in DNA: TGTGCCAGCAGCTTTGCGGGTACCGGGGGGATCTACGAGCAGTACTTC. Translation gives CASSFAGTGGIYEQYF.

The V and J genes are TRBV5-1 and TRBJ2-1, with D possibly being TRBD1 (7 bases). Trimming shortened V by 2 bases and J by 9 bases, and 15 bases separated the two germline ends. Per germline, CDR1 SGHRS and CDR2 YFSETQ. The CDR3 totals 14 residues. The CDR3 reads CASSFGQAEGEQFF. The CDR3 DNA reads as TGCGCCAGCAGCTTCGGACAGGCGGAGGGTGAGCAGTTCTTC.

The J gene is TRBJ2-1, the V gene TRBV5-1, with 11 bases that match TRBD2. The CDR3 has 15 amino acids. From germline, CDR1 is SGHRS and CDR2 YFSETQ. J lost 8 bases, V lost 0 bases, and 4 bases had no gene match. CDR3 nucleotides: TGCGCCAGCAGCTTGGGACTAGCGGGGTTCGATGAGCAGTTCTTC. Encoded protein: CASSLGLAGFDEQFF.

This clone showed up just a few times. The genes are TRBV2 and TRBJ1-4; 8 bases fit TRBD1. Germline V gene sequence: CDR1 SNHLY, CDR2 FYNNEI. The V gene end was trimmed by 5 bases and the J gene end by 0 bases; junction bases not matched to a gene: 8. The CDR3 length is 17 residues. This CDR3 reads CASSPLTGAPTNEKLFF. The CDR3 DNA is TGTGCCAGCAGTCCCCTGACAGGGGCTCCAACTAATGAAAAACTGTTTTTT.

V usage is TRBV5-4 and J usage is TRBJ2-5; 9 nucleotides agree with TRBD2. The CDR3 is made up of 15 amino acids. Germline trimming cut 5 bases from V and 4 bases from J; bases unmatched to any gene: 9. CDR1 and CDR2 (germline): SGHNT, YYREEE (reference sequence). The CDR3 reads CASSPKAGGRETQYF. The CDR3 DNA sequence: TGTGCCAGCAGTCCAAAAGCGGGGGGTCGAGAGACCCAGTACTTC.

This clone has only a few counts. This sequence joins TRBV7-2 and TRBJ1-2; 7 bases align to TRBD1. Unmatched junction bases numbered 7, after V lost 2 bases and J lost 4 bases. Germline lookup yields CDR1 SGHTA and CDR2 FQGNSA. This CDR3 comprises 15 residues. CDR3 protein: CASSLRQGVAYGYTF. The DNA of the CDR3 is TGTGCCAGCAGCTTAAGACAGGGAGTGGCCTATGGCTACACCTTC.